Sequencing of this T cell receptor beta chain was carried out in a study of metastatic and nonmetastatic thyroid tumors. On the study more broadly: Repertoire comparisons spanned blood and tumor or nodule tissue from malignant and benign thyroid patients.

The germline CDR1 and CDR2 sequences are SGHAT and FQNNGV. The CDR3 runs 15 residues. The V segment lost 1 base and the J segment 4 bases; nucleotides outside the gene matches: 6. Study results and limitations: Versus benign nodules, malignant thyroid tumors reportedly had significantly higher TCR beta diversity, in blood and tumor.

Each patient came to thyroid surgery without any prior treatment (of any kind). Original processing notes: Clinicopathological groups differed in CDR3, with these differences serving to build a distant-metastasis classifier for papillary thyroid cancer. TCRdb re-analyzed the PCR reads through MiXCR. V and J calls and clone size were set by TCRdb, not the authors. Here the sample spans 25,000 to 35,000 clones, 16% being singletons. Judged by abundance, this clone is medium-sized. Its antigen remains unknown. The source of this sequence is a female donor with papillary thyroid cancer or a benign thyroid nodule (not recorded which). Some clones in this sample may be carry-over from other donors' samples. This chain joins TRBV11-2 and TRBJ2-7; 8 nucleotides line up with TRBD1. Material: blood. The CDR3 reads CASSLAPTGAYEQYF. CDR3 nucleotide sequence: TGTGCCAGCAGCTTAGCCCCGACAGGGGCGTACGAGCAGTACTTC. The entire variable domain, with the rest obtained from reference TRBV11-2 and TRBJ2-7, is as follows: EAGVAQSPRYKIIEKRQSVAFWCNPISGHATLYWYQQILGQGPKLLIQFQNNGVVDDSQLPKDRFSAERLKGVDSTLKIQPAKLEDSAVYLCASSLAPTGAYEQYFGPGTRLTVT.